This T cell receptor (beta chain) was recovered during a study of shared clonotypes between healthy human individuals. Findings and limits, study-wide: Investigators expected sequencing depth to affect clonotype sharing among donors.

The CDR3 is 17 residues long. V lost 1 base to trimming and J lost 0 bases; unmatched junction nucleotides: 6. Looked up from germline, CDR1 is MGHRA and CDR2 is YSYEKL. Profiling relied on immunoSEQ multiplex PCR, and the TCRdb table lists in-frame clones only, not all of them. This table holds 2 million to 3 million clones, 80% to 95% found once. On this clone: The antigen is unknown.

The specimen sequenced was naive CD4+ T cells from PBMCs. As for subset: CD45RA+ positively selected. The chain employs TRBV4-1 and TRBJ2-7; 10 bases agree with TRBD1. The receptor was isolated from a man younger than 35 in good health. Some clones in this sample may be carry-over from other donors' samples. CDR3 in amino acids: CASSQGVGTGDSYEQYF. The CDR3 DNA sequence: TGCGCCAGCAGCCAAGGAGTGGGGACAGGGGACTCCTACGAGCAGTACTTC.